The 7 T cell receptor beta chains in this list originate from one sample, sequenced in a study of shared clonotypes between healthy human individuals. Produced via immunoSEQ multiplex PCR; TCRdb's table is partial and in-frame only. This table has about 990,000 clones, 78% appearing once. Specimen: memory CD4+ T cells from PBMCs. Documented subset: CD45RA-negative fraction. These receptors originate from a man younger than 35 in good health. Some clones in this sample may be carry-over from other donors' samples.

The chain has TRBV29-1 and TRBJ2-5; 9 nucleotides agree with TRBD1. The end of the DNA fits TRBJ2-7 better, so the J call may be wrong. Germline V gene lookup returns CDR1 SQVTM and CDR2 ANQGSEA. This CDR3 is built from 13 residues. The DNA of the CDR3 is TGCAGCGTTGGAAGACAGGGGGAAAGCGAGCAGTACTTC. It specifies CSVGRQGESEQYF.

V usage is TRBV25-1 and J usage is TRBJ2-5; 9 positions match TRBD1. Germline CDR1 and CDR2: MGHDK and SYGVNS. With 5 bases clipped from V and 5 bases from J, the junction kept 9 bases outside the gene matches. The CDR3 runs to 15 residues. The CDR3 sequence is CASSTAGQGPETQYF. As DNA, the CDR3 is TGTGCCAGCAGTACTGCGGGACAGGGACCGGAGACCCAGTACTTC.

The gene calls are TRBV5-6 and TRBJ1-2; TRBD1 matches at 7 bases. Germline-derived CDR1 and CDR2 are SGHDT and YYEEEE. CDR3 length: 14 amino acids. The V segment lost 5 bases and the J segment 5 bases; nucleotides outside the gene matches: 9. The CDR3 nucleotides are TGTGCCAGCAGTCGTTCTGGGACAGAATATGGCTACACCTTC. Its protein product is CASSRSGTEYGYTF. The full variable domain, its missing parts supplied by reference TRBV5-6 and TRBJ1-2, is DAGVTQSPTHLIKTRGQQVTLRCSPKSGHDTVSWYQQALGQGPQFIFQYYEEEERQRGNFPDRFSGHQFPNYSSELNVNALLLGDSALYLCASSRSGTEYGYTFGSGTRLTVV.

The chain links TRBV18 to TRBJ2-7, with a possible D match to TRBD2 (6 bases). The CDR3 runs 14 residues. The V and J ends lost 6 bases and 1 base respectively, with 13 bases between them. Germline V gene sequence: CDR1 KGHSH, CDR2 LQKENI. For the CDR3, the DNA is TGTGCCAGCTCTACCGGGACTGCGTCCTACGAGCAGTACTTC. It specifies CASSTGTASYEQYF.

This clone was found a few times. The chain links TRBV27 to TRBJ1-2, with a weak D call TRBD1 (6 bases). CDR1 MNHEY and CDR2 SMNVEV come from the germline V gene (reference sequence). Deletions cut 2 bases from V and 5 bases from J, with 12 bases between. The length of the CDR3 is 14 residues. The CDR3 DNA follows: TGTGCCAGCAGTTTACAGTGGCAGGGGTATGGCTACACCTTC. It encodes CASSLQWQGYGYTF.

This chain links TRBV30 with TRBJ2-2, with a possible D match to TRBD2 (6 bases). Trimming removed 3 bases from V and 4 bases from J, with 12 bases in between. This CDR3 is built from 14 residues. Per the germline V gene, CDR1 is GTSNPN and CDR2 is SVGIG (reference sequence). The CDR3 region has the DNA TGTGCCTGGAGCCTGGGACTCTTCACCGGGGAGCTGTTTTTT. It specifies CAWSLGLFTGELFF.

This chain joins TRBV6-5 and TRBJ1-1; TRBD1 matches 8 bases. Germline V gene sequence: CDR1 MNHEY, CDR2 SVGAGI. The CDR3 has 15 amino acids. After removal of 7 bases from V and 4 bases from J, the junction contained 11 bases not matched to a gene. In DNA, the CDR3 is TGTGCCAGCAAAAATAAGGGACAGGCGCCCACTGAAGCTTTCTTT. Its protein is CASKNKGQAPTEAFF.